Presented here are 16 T cell receptor beta chains from one specimen sequenced in a study of CD8 T cells in ankylosing spondylitis. One entry per CDR3 protein, called by TCRdb with MiXCR from the 5' RACE reads. The sample has some 37,000 distinct CDR3 sequences; approximately 11% are singletons. The specimen was synovial fluid, either unsorted or a sorted T cell fraction (not recorded which). These receptor sequences come from a male donor with ankylosing spondylitis.

In its sample, this clonotype was seen a few times. This chain links TRBV7-3 with TRBJ2-3; D possibly uses TRBD1 or TRBD2 (6 bases each). Trimming took 5 bases from V and 6 from J, leaving 18 bases between them. CDR3 length: 15 amino acids. Germline assignment: CDR1 SGHTA and CDR2 FQGTGA. The CDR3 reads CASSVAGHPTDTQYF. In DNA form, the CDR3 reads TGTGCCAGCAGCGTTGCGGGACACCCGACGGATACGCAGTATTTT. Supplemented by reference TRBV7-3 and TRBJ2-3, the full variable domain reads GAGVSQTPSNKVTEKGKYVELRCDPISGHTALYWYRQSLGQGPEFLIYFQGTGAADDSGLPNDRFFAVRPEGSVSTLKIQRTERGDSAVYLCASSVAGHPTDTQYFGPGTRLTVL.

With respect to this clonotype: Possible read error: a much larger clone is one base away. The rearrangement links TRBV29-1 to TRBJ2-6; no firm D call. This CDR3 contains 13 residues. In germline, CDR1 is SQVTM, CDR2 ANQGSEA. Trimming took 7 bases from V and 4 from J, leaving 11 bases between them. The CDR3 sequence is CSGNLGGANVLTF. CDR3 in DNA: TGCAGCGGCAATCTCGGGGGGGCCAACGTCCTGACTTTC.

This clonotype came up many times. This chain links TRBV9 with TRBJ1-5; no clear D. V shed 4 bases and J shed 0 bases, with 11 bases lying between them. This CDR3 is 15 amino acids long. The germline CDR1 and CDR2 sequences are SGDLS and YYNGEE. This CDR3 reads CASSQSGYSNQPQHF. The CDR3 DNA follows: TGTGCCAGCAGCCAGTCAGGCTATAGCAATCAGCCCCAGCATTTT.

This clonotype was found many times. The chain couples TRBV7-2 to TRBJ2-7, with 10 bases fitting TRBD2. The CDR3 is 14 amino acids. The V segment lost 3 bases and the J segment 6 bases; nucleotides outside the gene matches: 5. Germline loops: CDR1 SGHTA, CDR2 FQGNSA. This CDR3 reads CASSFSGRIAEQYF. DNA for the CDR3: TGTGCCAGCAGCTTTAGCGGGAGGATCGCCGAGCAGTACTTC.

This clonotype showed up many times. In DNA form, the CDR3 reads TGTGCCAGCAGTTCACTAGCGGGAGGTAATACCGGGGAGCTGTTTTTT. Protein product: CASSSLAGGNTGELFF. This chain connects TRBV5-6 to TRBJ2-2; 12 nucleotides line up with TRBD2. After removal of 5 bases from V and 5 bases from J, the junction contained 7 bases not matched to a gene. Germline-derived CDR1 and CDR2 are SGHDT and YYEEEE. The CDR3 length is 16 residues.

This clonotype was counted at least ten times. The chain links TRBV20-1 to TRBJ2-5, with D tentatively TRBD2 (6 bases). The V end lost 6 bases, the J end lost 5 bases, and 16 bases lay between the germline ends. The CDR3 covers 13 residues. The germline gives CDR1 DFQATT, CDR2 SNEGSKA (reference sequence). The CDR3 DNA reads TGCAGTGCCCGAGAGGGACTCCCTGAGACCCAGTACTTC. Translating it yields CSAREGLPETQYF.

By share, this clonotype ranks as medium-sized. The chain combines TRBV18 with TRBJ2-7; 9 bases line up with TRBD2. Unmatched junction bases numbered 0, after V lost 3 bases and J lost 0 bases. CDR3 size: 14 residues. The germline V gene encodes CDR1 KGHSH and CDR2 LQKENI. In nucleotides, the CDR3 is TGTGCCAGCTCACCTAGCGGGAGCTCCTACGAGCAGTACTTC. This encodes CASSPSGSSYEQYF.

This sequence joins TRBV7-9 and TRBJ2-7; 7 nucleotides align to TRBD2. Losses at the gene ends were 3 bases for V and 5 bases for J; bases not matched to a gene: 7. The CDR3 contains 14 residues. Germline loops: CDR1 SEHNR, CDR2 FQNEAQ (reference sequence). The CDR3 is CASSLAGVGHEQYF. Here the CDR3 DNA reads TGTGCCAGCAGCTTGGCGGGAGTTGGTCACGAGCAGTACTTC.

V gene TRBV7-2 combines with J gene TRBJ2-6; possibly TRBD2 for D (5 bases). V shed 1 base and J shed 2 bases, with 6 bases lying between them. The CDR3 runs to 15 residues. Germline CDR1 reads SGHTA; CDR2 reads FQGNSA. DNA of the CDR3: TGTGCCAGCAGCTTAGTACTAGCTGGGGCCAACGTCCTGACTTTC. It yields the protein CASSLVLAGANVLTF.

This clonotype was detected many times. The chain employs TRBV11-2 and TRBJ2-7; the match to TRBD2 covers 11 bases. This CDR3 region has 16 residues. Germline CDR1 SGHAT, CDR2 FQNNGV. V lost 5 bases to trimming and J lost 2 bases; unmatched junction nucleotides: 8. CDR3 protein: CASSLLTSGAAYEQYF. The CDR3 DNA sequence: TGTGCCAGCAGCCTCCTGACTAGCGGGGCCGCCTACGAGCAGTACTTC.

This clonotype was seen at least ten times. The genes are TRBV9 and TRBJ2-3; 8 nucleotides align to TRBD1. The CDR3 runs to 16 residues. The germline V gene has CDR1 SGDLS and CDR2 YYNGEE. V dropped 2 bases and J dropped 1; count of bases not matched to a gene: 6. This chain's CDR3 is CASSVGNRGGTDTQYF. CDR3 coding DNA: TGTGCCAGCAGCGTGGGAAACAGGGGGGGCACAGATACGCAGTATTTT.

This clonotype has at least ten counts. The rearrangement joins TRBV7-3 to TRBJ2-1; TRBD2 matches 11 bases. V was clipped by 2 bases and J by 8 bases; unmatched bases: 5. The CDR3 is 15 amino acids. CDR1 is SGHTA and CDR2 is FQGTGA in the germline V gene. CDR3 in DNA: TGTGCCAGCAGCTTATCTACTAGCGGGAGCGATGAGCAGTTCTTC. Amino acid sequence: CASSLSTSGSDEQFF.

This clonotype was picked up one time. The rearrangement uses TRBV11-3 and TRBJ2-7, with a weak D call TRBD2 (5 bases). This CDR3 comprises 14 residues. V shed 3 bases and J shed 0 bases, with 9 bases lying between them. Germline V gene sequence: CDR1 SGHNT, CDR2 YENEEA. The CDR3 nucleotides are TGTGCCAGCAGCTTCGGGGTCCCCTCCTACGAGCAGTACTTC. Translating it yields CASSFGVPSYEQYF.

This clonotype was detected a few times. The genes are TRBV5-1 and TRBJ2-3, with D possibly being TRBD1 (8 bases). Germline V gene data show CDR1 as SGHRS and CDR2 as YFSETQ. The CDR3 extends over 14 amino acids. Between the trimmed V and J ends, which lost 2 bases and 6 bases, there was a span of 13 bases. For the CDR3, the DNA is TGCGCCAGCAGCTTCGGACAGGGAGGGGATACGCAGTATTTT. It encodes CASSFGQGGDTQYF.

The CDR3 DNA follows: TGTGCCAGCAGCTTGGACGACGAGACCCAGTACTTC. This encodes CASSLDDETQYF. V and J are TRBV5-7 and TRBJ2-5, with D unclear. TRBV5-7 is annotated as an ORF whose role is uncertain. V gave up 0 bases and J gave up 5 bases, with 5 bases separating them. The CDR3 totals 12 residues.

The chain links TRBV28 to TRBJ2-7; 10 bases line up with TRBD1. Looked up from germline, CDR1 is MDHEN and CDR2 is SYDVKM. CDR3 length: 15 amino acids. V was pared by 3 bases and J by 5 bases, with 7 bases of the junction left unmatched. The CDR3 here is CASSFLLTGGDEQYF. Here the CDR3 DNA reads TGTGCCAGCAGTTTCCTTTTGACAGGGGGCGACGAGCAGTACTTC.